Listed here are 28 T cell receptor beta chains from one sample, sequenced in a study of blood T cell repertoires in COVID-19. The table came from immunoSEQ multiplex PCR; TCRdb's copy has only in-frame clones and leaves some out. The sample lists fewer than 300,000 clones; 91% were seen once. Sequencing was done on a sample of peripheral blood. The receptors were gathered from a person aged 18-30 years with COVID-19, enrolled during active disease.

The J gene is TRBJ1-2, the V gene TRBV7-9; D might be TRBD1 (5 bases). Looked up from germline, CDR1 is SEHNR and CDR2 is FQNEAQ (reference sequence). The CDR3 runs to 15 residues. Trimming removed 8 bases from V and 1 base from J, with 17 bases in between. DNA of the CDR3: TGTGCCAGCGCCCCACGCGGGGGGTTTAACTATGGCTACACCTTC. Translating gives CASAPRGGFNYGYTF.

The rearrangement uses TRBV7-9 and TRBJ1-1; 8 bases are a match to TRBD1. With V trimmed by 5 bases and J by 6 bases, 5 bases remained unmatched. This CDR3 is 13 amino acids long. Looked up from germline, CDR1 is SEHNR and CDR2 is FQNEAQ (reference sequence). For the CDR3, the DNA is TGTGCCAGCAGCGACAGGGGCCCTGCTGAAGCTTTCTTT. It yields the protein CASSDRGPAEAFF.

The chain recombines TRBV6-2 or TRBV6-3 with TRBJ1-2, with D possibly matching TRBD1 (6 bases). Trimming took 6 bases from V and 5 from J, leaving 22 bases between them. Germline lookup yields CDR1 MNHEY and CDR2 SVGEGT. The CDR3 has 16 residues. CDR3: CASSPAGGARDYGYTF. The CDR3 DNA reads as TGTGCCAGCAGCCCCGCGGGGGGCGCCAGGGATTATGGCTACACCTTC.

This chain joins TRBV5-1 and TRBJ2-7, with 9 bases that match TRBD1. Germline CDR1 SGHRS, CDR2 YFSETQ. Trimming at V came to 3 bases and at J to 1 base, leaving 2 bases not matched to a gene. This CDR3 is 14 amino acids long. Here the CDR3 reads CASSWTGESYEQYF. For the CDR3, the DNA is TGCGCCAGCAGCTGGACAGGGGAGTCCTACGAGCAGTACTTC.

The rearrangement links TRBV5-1 to TRBJ1-5; no clear D. The CDR3 is made up of 13 amino acids. The V gene lost 3 bases and the J gene lost 6 bases, with 10 bases spanning the gap. Germline V gene data show CDR1 as SGHRS and CDR2 as YFSETQ. The CDR3 loop is CASSSEGGQPQHF. CDR3 in DNA: TGCGCCAGCAGCTCGGAGGGAGGTCAGCCCCAGCATTTT.

The V call is TRBV6-5, the J call TRBJ1-2; maybe TRBD1 (5 bases). The CDR3 sequence is 13 residues long. Germline V gene sequence: CDR1 MNHEY, CDR2 SVGAGI. With 6 bases removed from V and 4 bases from J, the gap between germline ends came to 12 bases. The DNA of the CDR3 is TGTGCCAGCAGAAGGGGACTTTCCTATGGCTACACCTTC. This codes for CASRRGLSYGYTF.

The rearrangement joins TRBV19 to TRBJ2-7; 7 bases are shared with TRBD2. Per the germline V gene, CDR1 is LNHDA and CDR2 is SQIVND (reference sequence). Trimming at V came to 4 bases and at J to 5 bases, leaving 8 bases not matched to a gene. This CDR3 is 14 amino acids long. The CDR3 here is CASSTSIGTNEQYF. The CDR3 bases are TGTGCCAGTAGTACCAGCATCGGGACTAACGAGCAGTACTTC.

The rearrangement joins TRBV7-9 to TRBJ1-2; 7 nucleotides match TRBD1. Germline trimming cut 6 bases from V and 0 bases from J; bases unmatched to any gene: 10. Germline-derived CDR1 and CDR2 are SEHNR and FQNEAQ (reference sequence). The CDR3 covers 16 residues. The CDR3 region has the DNA TGTGCCAGCAGATACCAGGGGGGCCGATCTAACTATGGCTACACCTTC. It yields the protein CASRYQGGRSNYGYTF. The full variable domain, with the rest looked up from reference TRBV7-9 and TRBJ1-2, is DTGVSQNPRHKITKRGQNVTFRCDPISEHNRLYWYRQTLGQGPEFLTYFQNEAQLEKSRLLSDRFSAERPKGSFSTLEIQRTEQGDSAMYLCASRYQGGRSNYGYTFGSGTRLTVV.

J is TRBJ2-6 and V is TRBV4-1, with D perhaps TRBD2 (5 bases). Trimming pared 4 bases from V and 0 bases from J, leaving 13 bases between. Germline CDR1 reads MGHRA; CDR2 reads YSYEKL. The CDR3 has 17 residues. CDR3 sequence: CASSLGLVLSGANVLTF. CDR3 coding DNA: TGCGCCAGCAGCCTCGGACTTGTACTCTCTGGGGCCAACGTCCTGACTTTC.

The CDR3 DNA is TGCGCCAGCAGCGGAGCCGGGACAGGGGACAATGAGCAGTTCTTC. Its translation is CASSGAGTGDNEQFF. This rearrangement joins TRBV5-1 to TRBJ2-1, with 10 bases aligning to TRBD1. The CDR3 contains 15 residues. V shed 4 bases, J shed 5 bases, and the junction held 6 bases outside the gene matches. Germline V gives CDR1 SGHRS, CDR2 YFSETQ.

J is TRBJ2-3 and V is TRBV4-2, with 10 positions matching TRBD2. The CDR3 sequence is 16 residues long. The J segment lost 1 base and the V segment lost 1 base, leaving 2 bases of the junction unmatched. Germline CDR1 reads LGHNA; CDR2 reads YNFKEQ. The CDR3 region is CASSQGLAGGTDTQYF. DNA of the CDR3: TGTGCCAGCAGCCAAGGTCTAGCGGGAGGCACAGATACGCAGTATTTT.

V and J are TRBV6-6 and TRBJ1-2; D is possibly TRBD1 (5 bases). The CDR3 has 15 amino acids. The ends were cut back, 4 bases at V and 5 bases at J, with 17 bases in the middle. The germline gives CDR1 MNHNY, CDR2 SVGAGI (reference sequence). CDR3 residues: CASSSSGFGEYGYTF. CDR3 bases: TGTGCCAGCAGTTCCTCAGGGTTCGGGGAATATGGCTACACCTTC.

The chain uses TRBV11-2 and TRBJ2-3; tentative D call: TRBD1 (8 bases). V lost 1 base, J lost 1 base, and 12 bases lay in between. The germline gives CDR1 SGHAT, CDR2 FQNNGV. The length of the CDR3 is 16 residues. The CDR3 region has the DNA TGTGCCAGCAGCTTAGGGACAGGGAGGGGCACAGATACGCAGTATTTT. Protein product: CASSLGTGRGTDTQYF.

This sequence joins TRBV6-5 and TRBJ1-2, with D uncertain. Germline CDR1 and CDR2: MNHEY and SVGAGI. The V and J ends lost 11 bases and 2 bases respectively, with 15 bases between them. This CDR3 has 13 amino acids. The CDR3, as DNA: TGTGCCTGCTCGGGAGGGAAAAACTATGGCTACACCTTC. It is translated as CACSGGKNYGYTF.

This chain joins TRBV12-5 and TRBJ2-5; 9 bases are shared with TRBD1. In germline, CDR1 is LGHNT, CDR2 FRNRAP. This CDR3 contains 16 residues. With V trimmed by 1 base and J by 0 bases, 3 bases remained unmatched. Here the CDR3 reads CASGLEGTGHQETQYF. Here the CDR3 DNA reads TGTGCTAGTGGTTTGGAAGGGACAGGGCACCAAGAGACCCAGTACTTC.

This chain connects TRBV6-5 to TRBJ2-3; 7 bases fit TRBD2. Germline CDR1 and CDR2: MNHEY and SVGAGI. Unmatched junction bases numbered 5, after V lost 6 bases and J lost 5 bases. The CDR3 loop spans 13 amino acids. CDR3 sequence (DNA): TGTGCCAGCAGAGGACTAGAGGTAGATACGCAGTATTTT. It translates to CASRGLEVDTQYF.

The sample holds one count of this clone. The chain is built from TRBV12-3 or TRBV12-4 and TRBJ2-7; 7 nucleotides match TRBD2. This CDR3 has 13 amino acids. V was pared by 5 bases and J by 10 bases, with 11 bases of the junction left unmatched. The CDR3 nucleotides are TGTGCCAGCAGTCCCCAGGAAACTAGCGTTCAGTACTTC. It translates to CASSPQETSVQYF.

The chain is built from TRBV6-5 and TRBJ1-1; D is uncertain. Germline loops: CDR1 MNHEY, CDR2 SVGAGI. V dropped 6 bases and J dropped 1 base, with 12 bases sitting between them. This CDR3 is 14 amino acids long. The CDR3 region is CASSPRQPNTEAFF. DNA of the CDR3: TGTGCCAGCAGCCCCAGGCAGCCGAACACTGAAGCTTTCTTT.

The chain has TRBV6-5 and TRBJ2-1; 8 bases agree with TRBD2. The CDR3 sequence is 15 residues long. Germline CDR1 is MNHEY and CDR2 is SVGAGI. The J segment lost 6 bases and the V segment lost 6 bases, leaving 10 bases of the junction unmatched. As DNA, the CDR3 is TGTGCCAGCAGGACGGGACTAGTGACGTCCAATGAGCAGTTCTTC. Protein sequence: CASRTGLVTSNEQFF.

The genes are TRBV5-6 and TRBJ1-1, with TRBD1 matching over 7 bases. J gave up 5 bases and V 0 bases, and 4 bases lay outside the gene matches. The CDR3 runs to 14 residues. Germline loops: CDR1 SGHDT, CDR2 YYEEEE. The CDR3 DNA reads as TGTGCCAGCAGCTTGGACAGGGGAACGACTGAAGCTTTCTTT. Translating gives CASSLDRGTTEAFF. The full variable domain, in which reference TRBV5-6 and TRBJ1-1 provide the parts outside the CDR3, is DAGVTQSPTHLIKTRGQQVTLRCSPKSGHDTVSWYQQALGQGPQFIFQYYEEEERQRGNFPDRFSGHQFPNYSSELNVNALLLGDSALYLCASSLDRGTTEAFFGQGTRLTVV.

This clone was recorded only once. The CDR3: CASSEGGRDEQFF. CDR3 in DNA: TGTGCCAGCAGCGAAGGGGGCCGAGATGAGCAGTTCTTC. The V and J genes are TRBV9 and TRBJ2-1, with TRBD1 identical over 7 bases. V shed 3 bases and J 8 bases; nucleotides not matched to a gene: 5. Germline V lookup: CDR1 SGDLS, CDR2 YYNGEE. The CDR3 consists of 13 residues.

This clone was seen only a few times. This chain uses TRBV2 with TRBJ2-5, with 8 bases lining up with TRBD1. Germline V gives CDR1 SNHLY, CDR2 FYNNEI. The V gene end was trimmed by 4 bases and the J gene end by 2 bases; junction bases not matched to a gene: 6. This CDR3 spans 15 amino acids. CDR3 loop: CASSVKDREQETQYF. The CDR3 nucleotides read TGTGCCAGCAGTGTGAAGGACAGGGAACAAGAGACCCAGTACTTC.

The chain uses TRBV5-1 and TRBJ1-1; no definite D call. This CDR3 comprises 14 residues. Looked up from germline, CDR1 is SGHRS and CDR2 is YFSETQ. V gave up 1 base and J gave up 1 base, with 8 bases separating them. This CDR3 is CASSLPLANTEAFF. The CDR3 DNA reads TGCGCCAGCAGCTTGCCCCTGGCGAACACTGAAGCTTTCTTT.

The CDR3 sequence: CASSLDSLNTEAFF. The CDR3 coding sequence is TGCGCCAGCAGCCTAGACAGTTTGAACACTGAAGCTTTCTTT. The chain is built from TRBV5-1 and TRBJ1-1; D perhaps matches TRBD1 (5 bases). Germline assignment: CDR1 SGHRS and CDR2 YFSETQ. The CDR3 extends over 14 amino acids. Trimming cost V 4 bases and J 0 bases, with 10 bases left between them. The whole variable domain, filled in from reference TRBV5-1 and TRBJ1-1, reads KAGVTQTPRYLIKTRGQQVTLSCSPISGHRSVSWYQQTPGQGLQFLFEYFSETQRNKGNFPGRFSGRQFSNSRSEMNVSTLELGDSALYLCASSLDSLNTEAFFGQGTRLTVV.

The rearrangement uses TRBV7-6 and TRBJ2-3, with 11 bases matching TRBD2. Germline V lookup: CDR1 SGHVS, CDR2 FNYEAQ. V was clipped by 5 bases and J by 5 bases; unmatched bases: 6. CDR3 length: 15 amino acids. CDR3 protein: CASSPALAGVDTQYF. The CDR3 DNA reads as TGTGCCAGCAGCCCCGCACTAGCGGGAGTAGATACGCAGTATTTT.

This clone was picked up many times. The genes are TRBV27 and TRBJ2-7; possibly TRBD1 for D (6 bases). Germline-derived CDR1 and CDR2 are MNHEY and SMNVEV (reference sequence). Between the trimmed V and J ends, which lost 3 bases and 3 bases, there was a span of 15 bases. This CDR3 has 15 residues. CDR3 in amino acids: CASSFLGQPVYEQYF. CDR3 in DNA: TGTGCCAGCAGTTTCCTCGGACAGCCTGTCTACGAGCAGTACTTC.

The chain has TRBV7-2 and TRBJ2-7, with 11 nucleotides matching TRBD2. The V and J ends lost 3 bases and 0 bases, in that order; junction bases with no gene match: 4. Germline V gives CDR1 SGHTA, CDR2 FQGNSA. The CDR3 consists of 16 residues. CDR3 residues: CASSLTGLADSYEQYF. The CDR3 DNA reads TGTGCCAGCAGCTTGACGGGACTAGCGGACTCCTACGAGCAGTACTTC.

This chain connects TRBV6-5 to TRBJ2-5; no clear D gene. V gave up 5 bases and J gave up 1 base, with 8 bases separating them. The germline gives CDR1 MNHEY, CDR2 SVGAGI. The CDR3 contains 13 residues. DNA of the CDR3: TGTGCCAGCAGTCCAGTTCCCCAAGAGACCCAGTACTTC. This translates into CASSPVPQETQYF.